This section outlines one T cell receptor beta chain sequence together with its context. The repertoire was sequenced with immunoSEQ multiplex PCR; TCRdb's copy has only in-frame clones and lacks some. The table shows almost 200,000 clones, with about four fifths occurring only once. There are 15 residues in the CDR3. Trimming removed 4 bases from V and 6 bases from J; junction bases left unmatched: 8. Germline CDR1 and CDR2: SGHTS and YDEGEE. This sample is part of a study of blood T cell repertoires in COVID-19. Across the whole study: The United States, Italy and Spain were the sources of the acute and convalescent COVID-19 samples. T cells, B-cell-depleted T cells, or PBMCs supplied cDNA or gDNA.

This receptor was taken from a woman aged 40 to 50 with COVID-19, enrolled during active disease. The material sequenced was peripheral blood. V and J are TRBV5-8 and TRBJ2-3, with 10 positions matching TRBD2. The CDR3 reads CASSRTSGQRDTQYF. The DNA of the CDR3 is TGTGCCAGCAGCAGGACTAGCGGACAGAGGGATACGCAGTATTTT.